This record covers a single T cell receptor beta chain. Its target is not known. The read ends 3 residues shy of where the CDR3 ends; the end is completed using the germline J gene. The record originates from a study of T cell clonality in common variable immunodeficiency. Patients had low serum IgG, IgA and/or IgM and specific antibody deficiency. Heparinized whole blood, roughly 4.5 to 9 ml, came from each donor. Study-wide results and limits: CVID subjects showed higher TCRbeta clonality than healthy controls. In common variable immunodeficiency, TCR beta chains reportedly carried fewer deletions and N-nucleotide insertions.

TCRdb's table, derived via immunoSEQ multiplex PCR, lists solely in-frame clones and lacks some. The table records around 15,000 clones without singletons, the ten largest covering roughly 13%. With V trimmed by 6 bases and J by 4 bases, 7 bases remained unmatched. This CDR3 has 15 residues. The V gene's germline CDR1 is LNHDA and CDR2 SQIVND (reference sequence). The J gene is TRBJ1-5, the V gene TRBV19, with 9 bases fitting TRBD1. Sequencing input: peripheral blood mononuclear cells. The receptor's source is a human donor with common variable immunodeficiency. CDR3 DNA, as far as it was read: TGTGCCAGTAGAAGCTCCGGGACAGGGAATCAGCCC. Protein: CASRSSGTGNQP. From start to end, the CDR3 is CASRSSGTGNQPQHF.